Sequencing of this T cell receptor beta chain was carried out in a study of Ad26.COV2.S vaccination and SARS-CoV-2 variants. Background on the study: The Ad26.COV2.S arm of the COV1001 trial was where the donor was placed. Each vaccinee took Ad26.COV2.S intramuscularly, once or twice 56 days apart. Study-level points and caveats: With respect to non-spike TCR breadth, vaccine and placebo recipients were similar. There was reportedly substantial breadth in spike-specific CD8+ and CD4+ T cell responses after vaccination.

A remark on this clone: Its antigen is unknown.

TCRdb keeps only in-frame clones here, not all; method: immunoSEQ multiplex PCR. The data show 300,000 to 350,000 clones, about 90% seen once. The treatment is: about 20 received Ad26.COV2.S at low or high dose, single or two shots; about five received placebo; per-sample allocation not given. The samples were gathered on day 63 after the first injection of vaccine or placebo. The CDR3 contains 13 residues. V was shortened by 3 bases and J by 5 bases, with 10 bases between the two germline ends. Germline V lookup: CDR1 GTSNPN, CDR2 SVGIG (reference sequence). The sample here was peripheral blood, taken in a trial of Ad26.COV2.S vaccine versus placebo. The chain uses TRBV30 and TRBJ2-2; possible D gene TRBD1, 5 bases. The clonotype was recovered from a person between 18 and 65 years old who received the Ad26.COV2.S COVID-19 vaccine or a placebo. CDR3 nucleotide sequence: TGTGCCTGGAGCAAGGGGTTGACCGGGGAGCTGTTTTTT. It encodes CAWSKGLTGELFF.